The rows below give T cell receptor beta chains drawn from one sample of a study of T-cell memory formation after mild COVID-19. TCRdb processed the 5' RACE reads anew with MiXCR; each CDR3 protein has one entry. The repertoire holds 120,000 to 150,000 distinct CDR3 sequences, with about 5.5% as singletons. Source material: PBMCs or a T cell subset sorted from them (not recorded which). The receptors come from an adult woman who had mild COVID-19 (a few samples of this study predate the infection). Cell type and time point are not known. The CDR3 runs from the conserved cysteine through the conserved F or W. Fields, in order: clone size, D gene, J gene, V gene, CDR3 DNA, CDR3 protein. The D gene is left open where the match is weak. Clone sizes are given selectively: once, few, many, or a class where the clone is expanded.

few	TRBD2	TRBJ2-3	TRBV7-7	TGTGCCAGCAGCCCTTTAGCGGGGGGACGGCAGTATTTT	CASSPLAGGRQYF
many	NA	TRBJ1-6	TRBV7-8	TGTGCCAGCGGCATGGACAGCTCTAATTCACCCCTCCACTTT	CASGMDSSNSPLHF
few	NA	TRBJ1-1	TRBV2	TGTGCCAGCACTGCAAAGCTTGGAGCTTTCTTT	CASTAKLGAFF
many	TRBD2	TRBJ2-7	TRBV5-1	TGCGCCAGCCTCCCTGGGGGTACTAGCGGGAGCTCCTACGAGCAGTACTTC	CASLPGGTSGSSYEQYF
few	NA	TRBJ1-2	TRBV19	TGTGCCAGTAGTATTTCGGGGATAGCCTATGGCTACACCTTC	CASSISGIAYGYTF
NA	NA	TRBJ1-3	TRBV25-1	TGTGCCAGCAGCCAACGAGGATCTGGAAACACCATATATTTT	CASSQRGSGNTIYF
few	TRBD1	TRBJ2-3	TRBV7-2	TGTGCCAGCAGCCCCCAGGGGACAGGTATAACCCATACGCAGTATTTT	CASSPQGTGITHTQYF
NA	NA	TRBJ2-4	TRBV5-4	TGTGCCAGCAGCTCCGGGCGAGGGAGCGGTGGTAACATTCAGTACTTC	CASSSGRGSGGNIQYF
many	TRBD1	TRBJ2-3	TRBV5-1	TGTGCCAGCAGCTCGGGACAGGGGACAGATACGCAGTATTTT	CASSSGQGTDTQYF
few	NA	TRBJ1-1	TRBV19	TGTGCCAGTAGTATCGGCATACTACTCAACACTGAAGCTTTCTTT	CASSIGILLNTEAFF
many	NA	TRBJ2-3	TRBV20-1	TGCAGTGCTAGGAGCACAGATACGCAGTATTTT	CSARSTDTQYF
many	TRBD1	TRBJ2-5	TRBV5-1	TGCGCCAGCAGTTCTGGGACAGGGGGCGTCGGAGAGACCCAGTACTTC	CASSSGTGGVGETQYF
medium-sized	TRBD1	TRBJ2-5	TRBV7-9	TGCGCCAGCAGCTTGGCAGGGGGCCAAGAGACCCAGTACTTC	CASSLAGGQETQYF
many	NA	TRBJ2-2	TRBV12-3/TRBV12-4	TGTGCCAGCAGTTTTGGGGGACCGGTTGAGCTGTTTTTT	CASSFGGPVELFF
many	TRBD2	TRBJ2-1	TRBV2	TGTGCCAGCAGTAGCGGGAGGGGCAATGAGCAGTTCTTC	CASSSGRGNEQFF
many	TRBD2	TRBJ2-1	TRBV9	TGTGCCAGCAGCGTAGCGGGCCTAGCGGAGTACAATGAGCAGTTCTTC	CASSVAGLAEYNEQFF
few	NA	TRBJ2-1	TRBV12-3/TRBV12-4	TGTGCCAGCAGTTTTCGAACCCCCGGGCACAATGAGCAGTTCTTC	CASSFRTPGHNEQFF
many	NA	TRBJ1-1	TRBV12-3/TRBV12-4	TGTGCCAGCAAGCGGCAGGGGCCGCTAGGTGAGGCTTTCTTT	CASKRQGPLGEAFF
many	TRBD2	TRBJ2-1	TRBV20-1	TGCAGTGCTACAGGGACTAGCGGAATGATCTCCTACAATGAGCAGTTCTTC	CSATGTSGMISYNEQFF
many	NA	TRBJ2-2	TRBV29-1	TGCAGCGTTGCGAAGACATCGAACACCGGGGAGCTGTTTTTT	CSVAKTSNTGELFF
NA	NA	TRBJ2-5	TRBV7-8	TGTGCCAGCAGCATTACAGCCGGAGAGACCCAGTACTTC	CASSITAGETQYF
NA	NA	TRBJ1-1	TRBV6-1	TGTGCCAGCAGTGTCGAACAGGGGAACACTGAAGCTTTCTTT	CASSVEQGNTEAFF
many	NA	TRBJ2-7	TRBV7-8	TGTGCCAGCAGCCCCCGACAGGGAGGATTATTGTACGAGCAGTACTTC	CASSPRQGGLLYEQYF
many	NA	TRBJ1-1	TRBV12-3/TRBV12-4	TGTGCCAGCAGGCTGAACACTGAAGCTTTCTTT	CASRLNTEAFF
NA	NA	TRBJ1-5	TRBV5-5	TGTGCCAGCAGCTCGGGACTCCACAATCAGCCCCAGCATTTT	CASSSGLHNQPQHF
many	NA	TRBJ1-1	TRBV7-6	TGTGCCAGCAGCTTAGCTTTAGGGGCAGGGAACACTGAAGCTTTCTTT	CASSLALGAGNTEAFF
few	TRBD2	TRBJ2-3	TRBV20-1	TGCAGTGCTCCCCTAGCGGGAGTCACAGATACGCAGTATTTT	CSAPLAGVTDTQYF
many	NA	TRBJ2-7	TRBV6-5	TGTGCCAGCAGGGGGAATAGTAAGCAGTACTTC	CASRGNSKQYF
few	NA	TRBJ2-7	TRBV11-2	TGTGCCAGCAGCTTAGGGGCGGCCAGGTACGAGCAGTACTTC	CASSLGAARYEQYF
many	TRBD2	TRBJ2-3	TRBV7-6	TGTGCCAGCAGCCCAGGTAGCGGGGGGGCTCCAGATACGCAGTATTTT	CASSPGSGGAPDTQYF
NA	NA	TRBJ2-1	TRBV7-1	TGTGCCAGCCGCTCGGGGGCCATCTCCTACAATGAGCAGTTCTTC	CASRSGAISYNEQFF
NA	NA	TRBJ2-3	TRBV5-1	TGCGCCAGCACCAGAGAAGATACGCAGTATTTT	CASTREDTQYF
NA	NA	TRBJ2-1	TRBV6-6	TGTGCCAGCAGTAGCCCAGTTCCCAATGAGCAGTTCTTC	CASSSPVPNEQFF
many	NA	TRBJ1-2	TRBV12-3/TRBV12-4	TGTGCCAGCAGCCCCAACTATGGCTACACCTTC	CASSPNYGYTF
few	NA	TRBJ2-7	TRBV25-1	TGTGCCAGCAGTCGTACAGGGCGTAACTCCTACGAGCAGTACTTC	CASSRTGRNSYEQYF
many	NA	TRBJ2-7	TRBV6-6	TGTGCCAGCAGCCCGCTTACTTACGAGCAGTACTTC	CASSPLTYEQYF
NA	NA	TRBJ2-5	TRBV25-1	TGTGCCAGCAGCCCAGTCGGCCCCCATAGTGGGACCCAGTACTTC	CASSPVGPHSGTQYF
many	NA	TRBJ2-5	TRBV15	TGTGCCACCAGCAGAGATCTTGGAGAGACCCAGTACTTC	CATSRDLGETQYF
NA	NA	TRBJ1-3	TRBV5-1	TGCGCCAGCAGCTCAGACAGAAACACCATATATTTT	CASSSDRNTIYF
few	NA	TRBJ2-2	TRBV5-1	TGCGCCAGCAGCTTAAGGACAGCTGGCGGGGAGCTGTTTTTT	CASSLRTAGGELFF
NA	TRBD2	TRBJ2-2	TRBV5-8	TGTGCCAGCAGCTCACAACCTAGCGGGGGCACCGGGGAGCTGTTTTTT	CASSSQPSGGTGELFF
many	NA	TRBJ2-3	TRBV9	TGTGCCAGCTCCTCCTCGGGTAGCGCGACAGATACGCAGTATTTT	CASSSSGSATDTQYF
many	NA	TRBJ2-1	TRBV9	TGTGCCAGCAGCGTAGGTGTGGGGAACAATGAGCAGTTCTTC	CASSVGVGNNEQFF
many	TRBD2	TRBJ2-7	TRBV3-1	TGTGCCAGCAGCCCGGGAGCGGGGGGTCCCTACGAGCAGTACTTC	CASSPGAGGPYEQYF
many	TRBD1	TRBJ1-6	TRBV25-1	TGTGCCAGCAGTGCCAGGGGGACCTATAATTCACCCCTCCACTTT	CASSARGTYNSPLHF
few	TRBD2	TRBJ2-2	TRBV12-3/TRBV12-4	TGTGCCAGCAGTCGTAGCGGGGGAAACCCAAACGGGGAGCTGTTTTTT	CASSRSGGNPNGELFF
few	NA	TRBJ2-5	TRBV7-9	TGTGCCAGCAGCCAAGGTTGGGGTGGCCAAGTAGCGAGGTTGGAGACCCAGTACTTC	CASSQGWGGQVARLETQYF
many	NA	TRBJ1-3	TRBV7-2	TGTGCCAGCAGCTCCAGAGAGGACGGAAACACCATATATTTT	CASSSREDGNTIYF
many	TRBD1	TRBJ1-4	TRBV20-1	TGCAGTGCTCAGACAGGGGGCAGCGAAAAACTGTTTTTT	CSAQTGGSEKLFF
many	NA	TRBJ2-3	TRBV6-6	TGTGCCAGCAGTTATAGGGGGGATACGCAGTATTTT	CASSYRGDTQYF
many	NA	TRBJ1-1	TRBV7-8	TGTGCCAGCAGCTTAGGTCTGGTGAACACTGAAGCTTTCTTT	CASSLGLVNTEAFF
NA	NA	TRBJ1-1	TRBV12-3/TRBV12-4	TGTGCCAGCAGTTTAGGGTGGGAGGGAGAGAACACTGAAGCTTTCTTT	CASSLGWEGENTEAFF
few	NA	TRBJ1-1	TRBV19	TGTGCCAGTAGGATGGGTTGGGGCGTGAACACTGAAGCTTTCTTT	CASRMGWGVNTEAFF
many	TRBD2	TRBJ2-4	TRBV5-4	TGTGCCAGCAGCCCGGGACTAGAAACCAAAAACATTCAGTACTTC	CASSPGLETKNIQYF